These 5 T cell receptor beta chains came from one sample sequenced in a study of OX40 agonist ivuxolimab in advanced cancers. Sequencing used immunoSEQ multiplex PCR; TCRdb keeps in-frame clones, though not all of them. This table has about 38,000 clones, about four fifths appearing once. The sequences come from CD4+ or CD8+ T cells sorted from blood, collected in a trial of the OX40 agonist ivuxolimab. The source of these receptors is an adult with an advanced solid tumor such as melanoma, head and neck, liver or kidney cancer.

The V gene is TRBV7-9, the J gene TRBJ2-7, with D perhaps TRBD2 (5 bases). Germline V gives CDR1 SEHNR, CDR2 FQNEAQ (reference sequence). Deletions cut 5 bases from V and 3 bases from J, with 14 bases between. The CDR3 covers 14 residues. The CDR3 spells CASSRTAGDYEQYF. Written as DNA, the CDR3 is TGTGCCAGCAGCCGCACCGCCGGGGACTACGAGCAGTACTTC.

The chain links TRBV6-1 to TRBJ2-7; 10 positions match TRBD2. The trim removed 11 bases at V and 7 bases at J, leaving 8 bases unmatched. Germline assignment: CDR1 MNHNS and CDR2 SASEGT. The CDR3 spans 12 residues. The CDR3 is CAARERGGEQYF. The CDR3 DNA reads TGTGCCGCCCGGGAGCGGGGGGGAGAGCAGTACTTC.

The chain's CDR3 is CASSISPNFEQYF. The CDR3 region has the DNA TGTGCCAGTAGTATCTCGCCGAACTTCGAGCAGTACTTC. This chain uses TRBV19 with TRBJ2-7, with no clear D. The germline gives CDR1 LNHDA, CDR2 SQIVND (reference sequence). V dropped 3 bases and J dropped 6 bases, with 12 bases sitting between them. The CDR3 runs 13 residues.

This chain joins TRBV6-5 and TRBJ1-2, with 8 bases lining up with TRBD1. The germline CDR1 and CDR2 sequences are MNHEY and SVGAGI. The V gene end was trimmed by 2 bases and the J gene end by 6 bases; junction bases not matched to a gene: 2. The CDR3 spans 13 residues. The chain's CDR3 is CASSYQGANGYTF. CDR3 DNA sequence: TGTGCCAGCAGTTACCAGGGGGCGAATGGCTACACCTTC.

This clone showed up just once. CDR3 bases: TGTGCCAGCAGGGGTTCATGGAAAGAGACCCAGTACTTC. Encoded protein: CASRGSWKETQYF. The rearrangement uses TRBV21-1 and TRBJ2-5. TRBV21-1 represents a pseudogene. CDR3 size: 13 residues.